This TCR beta chain is from a study of OX40 agonist ivuxolimab in advanced cancers. Overall study context: The study treated patients with ivuxolimab, an agonistic anti-OX40 (CD134) antibody.

V lost 4 bases and J lost 3; bases outside the gene matches: 9. In germline, CDR1 is SGHRS, CDR2 YFSETQ. The CDR3 runs to 17 residues. In regard to this clone: The antigen is unknown.

Whole-study results and caveats: Clones of CD4+ and CD8+ blood T cells grew by week 6 at doses of 0.1 to 3.0 mg/kg.

Using immunoSEQ multiplex PCR, the repertoire was profiled, and TCRdb retains in-frame clones only, with some absent. The data contain around 66,000 clones, roughly 80% of them singletons. The source was CD4+ or CD8+ T cells sorted from blood, collected in a trial of the OX40 agonist ivuxolimab. The chain uses TRBV5-1 and TRBJ2-2, with 10 bases aligning to TRBD1. This sequence originates from an adult with an advanced solid tumor such as melanoma, head and neck, liver or kidney cancer. In DNA form, the CDR3 reads TGCGCCAGCAGCCTGGGACAGGGGAAAGGGGACACCGGGGAGCTGTTTTTT. This codes for CASSLGQGKGDTGELFF. Drawing the rest from reference TRBV5-1 and TRBJ2-2, the complete variable domain is KAGVTQTPRYLIKTRGQQVTLSCSPISGHRSVSWYQQTPGQGLQFLFEYFSETQRNKGNFPGRFSGRQFSNSRSEMNVSTLELGDSALYLCASSLGQGKGDTGELFFGEGSRLTVL.